A selection of T cell receptor beta chains follows, all from one sample in a study of control samples from healthy donors and cancer patients. TCRdb's copy holds only in-frame clones and misses some; the assay was immunoSEQ multiplex PCR. The data contain 120,000 to 150,000 clones, roughly 89% of them singletons. The sequencing sample was made of blood. These receptors were collected from a man aged 25 to 45 in good health. The CDR3 runs from the conserved cysteine through the conserved F or W. D genes are given only for firm matches. The size entry is marked missing in some rows and otherwise reads once, few, many or a size class.

clone size: -
V gene: TRBV5-5
CDR3 length: 14
J gene: TRBJ1-1
D gene: TRBD1
CDR3 protein: CASSHSPRGAEAFF
CDR3 DNA: TGTGCCAGCAGCCACTCTCCCAGGGGGGCTGAAGCTTTCTTT

clone size: -
V gene: TRBV7-6
CDR3 length: 14
J gene: TRBJ1-4
D gene: -
CDR3 protein: CASSRQPTNEKLFF
CDR3 DNA: TGTGCCAGCAGCCGACAGCCAACTAATGAAAAACTGTTTTTT

clone size: -
V gene: TRBV11-3
CDR3 length: 16
J gene: TRBJ2-1
D gene: TRBD1
CDR3 protein: CASSPRQGSSYNEQFF
CDR3 DNA: TGTGCCAGCAGCCCCCGACAGGGAAGCTCCTACAATGAGCAGTTCTTC

clone size: -
V gene: TRBV5-6
CDR3 length: 15
J gene: TRBJ2-4
D gene: TRBD1
CDR3 protein: CASSAYRGRGNIQYF
CDR3 DNA: TGTGCCAGCAGCGCTTACAGGGGGCGAGGGAACATTCAGTACTTC

clone size: -
V gene: TRBV2
CDR3 length: 15
J gene: TRBJ1-5
D gene: TRBD1
CDR3 protein: CASSGRGTSNQPQHF
CDR3 DNA: TGTGCCAGCAGTGGCAGGGGGACCAGCAATCAGCCCCAGCATTTT

clone size: -
V gene: TRBV6-5
CDR3 length: 16
J gene: TRBJ1-4
D gene: TRBD1
CDR3 protein: CASSYTPGGGGEKLFF
CDR3 DNA: TGTGCCAGCAGTTACACGCCAGGGGGCGGTGGTGAAAAACTGTTTTTT

clone size: -
V gene: TRBV20-1
CDR3 length: 11
J gene: TRBJ2-3
D gene: -
CDR3 protein: CSALAGDTQYF
CDR3 DNA: TGCAGTGCTCTGGCCGGGGATACGCAGTATTTT

clone size: once
V gene: TRBV7-9
CDR3 length: 14
J gene: TRBJ2-5
D gene: -
CDR3 protein: CASSQTPSQETQYF
CDR3 DNA: TGTGCCAGCAGCCAAACACCATCCCAAGAGACCCAGTACTTC

clone size: -
V gene: TRBV5-1
CDR3 length: 14
J gene: TRBJ2-1
D gene: TRBD2
CDR3 protein: CASSSGGTSGGQFF
CDR3 DNA: TGCGCCAGCAGCTCGGGCGGGACTAGCGGGGGGCAGTTCTTC

clone size: -
V gene: TRBV27
CDR3 length: 12
J gene: TRBJ2-1
D gene: TRBD1
CDR3 protein: CASKTGGNEQFF
CDR3 DNA: TGTGCCAGCAAAACAGGGGGGAATGAGCAGTTCTTC

clone size: -
V gene: TRBV9
CDR3 length: 13
J gene: TRBJ2-7
D gene: -
CDR3 protein: CASSLADSYEQYF
CDR3 DNA: TGTGCCAGCAGCCTAGCGGACAGCTACGAGCAGTACTTC

clone size: -
V gene: TRBV9
CDR3 length: 18
J gene: TRBJ2-3
D gene: TRBD2
CDR3 protein: CASSVIASGGASTDTQYF
CDR3 DNA: TGTGCCAGCAGCGTCATTGCTAGCGGGGGGGCCTCGACAGATACGCAGTATTTT

clone size: -
V gene: TRBV7-6
CDR3 length: 19
J gene: TRBJ1-3
D gene: -
CDR3 protein: CASSLRAGTVLNSGNTIYF
CDR3 DNA: TGTGCCAGCAGCTTACGTGCCGGAACCGTCCTCAACTCTGGAAACACCATATATTTT

clone size: -
V gene: TRBV3-1/TRBV3-2
CDR3 length: 15
J gene: TRBJ1-2
D gene: TRBD1
CDR3 protein: CASSQAGTGFKSYTF
CDR3 DNA: TGTGCCAGCAGCCAAGCCGGGACAGGATTTAAAAGCTACACCTTC

clone size: -
V gene: TRBV19
CDR3 length: 17
J gene: TRBJ2-5
D gene: TRBD2
CDR3 protein: CASSPLGLAGVRETQYF
CDR3 DNA: TGTGCCAGTTCCCCACTGGGGCTAGCGGGAGTTAGAGAGACCCAGTACTTC

clone size: -
V gene: TRBV7-2
CDR3 length: 14
J gene: TRBJ2-7
D gene: TRBD1
CDR3 protein: CASRQPGQVQEQYF
CDR3 DNA: TGTGCCAGCAGGCAACCTGGACAGGTTCAAGAGCAGTACTTC

clone size: -
V gene: TRBV9
CDR3 length: 14
J gene: TRBJ1-2
D gene: -
CDR3 protein: CASARGGELYGYTF
CDR3 DNA: TGTGCCAGCGCAAGGGGAGGGGAACTTTATGGCTACACCTTC

clone size: -
V gene: TRBV7-2
CDR3 length: 13
J gene: TRBJ2-2
D gene: -
CDR3 protein: CASSLGWTGELFF
CDR3 DNA: TGTGCCAGCAGCTTAGGGTGGACCGGGGAGCTGTTTTTT

clone size: -
V gene: TRBV4-1
CDR3 length: 13
J gene: TRBJ1-5
D gene: -
CDR3 protein: CASSQDRRQPQHF
CDR3 DNA: TGCGCCAGCAGCCAAGATCGCAGGCAGCCCCAGCATTTT